Below, 8 T cell receptor beta chains from the same sample are listed, as sequenced in a study of blood T cells in healthy people across ages. A second PCR, run for about 6 to 11 cycles, used a sample-barcoded 5' primer plus a J-beta primer mix. TCRdb re-derived calls from the 5' RACE reads in MiXCR, one entry per CDR3 protein. The sample has about 780,000 distinct CDR3 sequences; around 24% are singletons. The same data also contributed to another study, on T cells of mothers and their children.

What was sequenced was blood. These receptor sequences come from a boy between 10 and 17 years old in good health.

This chain joins TRBV7-9 and TRBJ2-1, with D unclear. The germline gives CDR1 SEHNR, CDR2 FQNEAQ (reference sequence). The CDR3 runs to 14 residues. V shed 11 bases and J shed 0 bases, with 14 bases lying between them. Here the CDR3 reads CAGSLIPSYNEQFF. The CDR3 coding sequence is TGTGCCGGGTCTCTTATCCCCTCCTACAATGAGCAGTTCTTC.

This clonotype came up a few times. The chain has TRBV6-6 and TRBJ1-5, with a tentative D call TRBD1 (5 bases). The CDR3 has 14 amino acids. Trimming removed 2 bases at V and 7 bases at J, with 12 bases between. Germline assignment: CDR1 MNHNY and CDR2 SVGAGI (reference sequence). DNA for the CDR3: TGTGCCAGCAGTTACGAGGGGCAATGGCAGCCCCAGCATTTT. Its translation is CASSYEGQWQPQHF.

This chain connects TRBV7-2 to TRBJ2-4; 8 bases are shared with TRBD2. Unmatched junction bases numbered 10, after V lost 5 bases and J lost 10 bases. Germline V gene sequence: CDR1 SGHTA, CDR2 FQGNSA. The CDR3 is 14 amino acids. The CDR3 spells CASSQSGGHQIQYF. The CDR3 DNA reads as TGTGCCAGCAGCCAATCGGGGGGGCACCAGATTCAGTACTTC.

The gene calls are TRBV28 and TRBJ2-3; 7 bases fit TRBD1. The CDR3 has 15 amino acids. Germline V lookup: CDR1 MDHEN, CDR2 SYDVKM. Losses at the gene ends were 3 bases for V and 1 base for J; bases not matched to a gene: 4. CDR3 loop: CASSFEGTGTDTQYF. In nucleotides, the CDR3 is TGTGCCAGCAGTTTTGAGGGGACAGGCACAGATACGCAGTATTTT. The entire variable domain, with the rest obtained from reference TRBV28 and TRBJ2-3, is as follows: DVKVTQSSRYLVKRTGEKVFLECVQDMDHENMFWYRQDPGLGLRLIYFSYDVKMKEKGDIPEGYSVSREKKERFSLILESASTNQTSMYLCASSFEGTGTDTQYFGPGTRLTVL.

This clonotype was seen only a few times. The rearrangement uses TRBV20-1 and TRBJ1-1, with D perhaps matching TRBD1 (6 bases). The CDR3 sequence is 14 residues long. The germline V and J ends were trimmed by 2 bases and 1 base, with 11 bases remaining between them. From germline, CDR1 is DFQATT and CDR2 SNEGSKA (reference sequence). CDR3 sequence reads: CSARRDTTNTEAFF. CDR3 coding DNA: TGCAGTGCTAGAAGGGACACGACGAACACTGAAGCTTTCTTT.

The CDR3 DNA reads as TGCAGCGTCGCGAACCTCACGGGGGGTGGGCAGTACTTC. As protein: CSVANLTGGGQYF. The rearrangement links TRBV29-1 to TRBJ2-7; the match to TRBD2 covers 7 bases. V gave up 6 bases and J gave up 9 bases; unmatched junction bases: 14. Germline V gene lookup returns CDR1 SQVTM and CDR2 ANQGSEA. The CDR3 has 13 residues.

This clonotype was counted ten times or more. This sequence joins TRBV29-1 and TRBJ2-2, with TRBD2 matching 13 bases. With V trimmed by 6 bases and J by 3 bases, 4 bases remained unmatched. Germline-derived CDR1 and CDR2 are SQVTM and ANQGSEA. This CDR3 is built from 15 residues. The CDR3 bases are TGCAGCGTCTCGGGACTAGCGGGGTACACCGGGGAGCTGTTTTTT. Translating it yields CSVSGLAGYTGELFF.

The chain uses TRBV5-1 and TRBJ1-1, with D unclear. There are 15 residues in the CDR3. Germline-derived CDR1 and CDR2 are SGHRS and YFSETQ. The V end lost 0 bases, the J end lost 0 bases, and 9 bases lay between the germline ends. The CDR3 spells CASSLEPFMNTEAFF. In DNA form, the CDR3 reads TGCGCCAGCAGCTTGGAACCATTCATGAACACTGAAGCTTTCTTT.